This T cell receptor beta chain was sequenced during a study of response to subunit inactivated influenza vaccine. V was pared by 4 bases and J by 5 bases, with 4 bases of the junction left unmatched. There are 14 residues in the CDR3. Per germline, CDR1 KGHSH and CDR2 LQKENI. TCRdb independently ran MiXCR on the RT-PCR reads; one entry per CDR3 protein. The table has under 950,000 distinct CDR3 sequences, around 20% seen once. This material consisted of PBMCs from blood, taken less than 6 days after vaccination. The chain uses TRBV18 and TRBJ2-1; 8 positions match TRBD1. The sequence came from a man aged 45-65 years who received an inactivated influenza vaccine. CDR3 amino acids: CASSRQGSHNEQFF. CDR3 sequence (DNA): TGTGCCAGCTCACGACAGGGGTCCCACAATGAGCAGTTCTTC.